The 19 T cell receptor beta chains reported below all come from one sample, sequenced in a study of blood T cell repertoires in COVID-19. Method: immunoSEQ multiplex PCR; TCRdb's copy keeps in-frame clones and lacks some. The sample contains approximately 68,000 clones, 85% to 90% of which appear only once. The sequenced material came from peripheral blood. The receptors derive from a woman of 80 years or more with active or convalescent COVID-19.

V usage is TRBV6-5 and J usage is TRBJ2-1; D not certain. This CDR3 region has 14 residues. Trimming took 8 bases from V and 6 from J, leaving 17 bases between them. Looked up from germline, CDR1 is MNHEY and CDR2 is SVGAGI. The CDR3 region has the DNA TGTGCCAGCGCTGCTAGAGCCAAGCTCAATGAGCAGTTCTTC. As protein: CASAARAKLNEQFF.

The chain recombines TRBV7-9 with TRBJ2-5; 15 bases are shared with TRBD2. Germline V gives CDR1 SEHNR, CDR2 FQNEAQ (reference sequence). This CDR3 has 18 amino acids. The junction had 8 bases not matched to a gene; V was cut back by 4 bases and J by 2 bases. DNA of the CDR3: TGTGCCAGCAGCTCCCCCGGGACTAGCGGGGGGTTACAAGAGACCCAGTACTTC. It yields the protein CASSSPGTSGGLQETQYF.

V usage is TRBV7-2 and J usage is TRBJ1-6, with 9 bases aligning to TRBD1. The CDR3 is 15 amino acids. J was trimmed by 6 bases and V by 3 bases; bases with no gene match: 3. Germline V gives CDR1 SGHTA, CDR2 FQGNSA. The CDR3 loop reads CASSFTGGGNSPLHF. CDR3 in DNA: TGTGCCAGCAGCTTCACAGGGGGCGGTAATTCACCCCTCCACTTT.

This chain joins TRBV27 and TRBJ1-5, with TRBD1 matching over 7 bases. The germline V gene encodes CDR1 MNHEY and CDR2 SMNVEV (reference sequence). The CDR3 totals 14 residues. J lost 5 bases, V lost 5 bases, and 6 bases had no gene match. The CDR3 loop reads CASSNDRADQPQHF. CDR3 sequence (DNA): TGTGCCAGCAGTAACGACAGGGCCGATCAGCCCCAGCATTTT.

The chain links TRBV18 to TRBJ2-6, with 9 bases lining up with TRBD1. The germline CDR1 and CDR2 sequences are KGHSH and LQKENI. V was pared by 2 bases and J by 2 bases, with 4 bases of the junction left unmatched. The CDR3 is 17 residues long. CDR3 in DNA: TGTGCCAGCTCACCATGGACAGGGGTTACTGGGGCCAACGTCCTGACTTTC. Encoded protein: CASSPWTGVTGANVLTF. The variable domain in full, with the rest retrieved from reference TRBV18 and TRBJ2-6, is NAGVMQNPRHLVRRRGQEARLRCSPMKGHSHVYWYRQLPEEGLKFMVYLQKENIIDESGMPKERFSAEFPKEGPSILRIQQVVRGDSAAYFCASSPWTGVTGANVLTFGAGSRLTVL.

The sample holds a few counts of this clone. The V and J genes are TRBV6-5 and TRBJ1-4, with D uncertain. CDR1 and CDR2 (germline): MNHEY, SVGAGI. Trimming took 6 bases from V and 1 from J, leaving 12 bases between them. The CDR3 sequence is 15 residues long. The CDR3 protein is CASSRRAVTNEKLFF. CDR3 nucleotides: TGTGCCAGCAGCCGGAGGGCAGTAACTAATGAAAAACTGTTTTTT.

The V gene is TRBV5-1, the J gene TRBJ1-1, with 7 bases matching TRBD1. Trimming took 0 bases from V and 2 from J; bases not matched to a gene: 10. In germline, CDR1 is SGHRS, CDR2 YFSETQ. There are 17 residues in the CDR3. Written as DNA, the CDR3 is TGCGCCAGCAGCTTGGACAGGGGCGTGATAGGAAACACTGAAGCTTTCTTT. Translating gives CASSLDRGVIGNTEAFF. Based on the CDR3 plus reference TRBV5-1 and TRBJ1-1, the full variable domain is KAGVTQTPRYLIKTRGQQVTLSCSPISGHRSVSWYQQTPGQGLQFLFEYFSETQRNKGNFPGRFSGRQFSNSRSEMNVSTLELGDSALYLCASSLDRGVIGNTEAFFGQGTRLTVV.

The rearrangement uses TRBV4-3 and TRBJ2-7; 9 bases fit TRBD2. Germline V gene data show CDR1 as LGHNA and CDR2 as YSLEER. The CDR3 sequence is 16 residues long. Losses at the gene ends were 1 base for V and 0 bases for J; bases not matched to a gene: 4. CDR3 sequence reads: CASSQGGGASSYEQYF. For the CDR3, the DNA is TGCGCCAGCAGCCAAGGCGGGGGGGCAAGCTCCTACGAGCAGTACTTC.

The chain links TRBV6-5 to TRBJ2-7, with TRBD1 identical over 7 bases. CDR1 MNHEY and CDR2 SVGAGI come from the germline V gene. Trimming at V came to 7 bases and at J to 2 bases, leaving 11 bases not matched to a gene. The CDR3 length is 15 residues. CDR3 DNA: TGTGCCAGCAACGGGGCCGGGACAGCAACCTACGAGCAGTACTTC. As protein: CASNGAGTATYEQYF.

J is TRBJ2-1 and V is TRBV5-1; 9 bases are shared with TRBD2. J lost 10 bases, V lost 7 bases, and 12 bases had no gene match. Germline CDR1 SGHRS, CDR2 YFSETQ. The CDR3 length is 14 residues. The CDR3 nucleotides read TGCGCCAGCGCCATAGCGGGGGCCCTACGCGAGCAGTTCTTC. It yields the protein CASAIAGALREQFF.

The CDR3 DNA follows: TGTGCCAGTAGACAGTCCTCTGGGGCCAACGTCCTGACTTTC. It specifies CASRQSSGANVLTF. The chain carries TRBV2 and TRBJ2-6; TRBD1 is a possible D gene (5 bases). V was clipped by 9 bases and J by 0 bases, with 9 bases between them. Germline V gene data show CDR1 as SNHLY and CDR2 as FYNNEI. The CDR3 is 14 amino acids. Combining the CDR3 with reference TRBV2 and TRBJ2-6 gives the whole variable domain EPEVTQTPSHQVTQMGQEVILRCVPISNHLYFYWYRQILGQKVEFLVSFYNNEISEKSEIFDDQFSVERPDGSNFTLKIRSTKLEDSAMYFCASRQSSGANVLTFGAGSRLTVL.

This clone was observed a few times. As DNA, the CDR3 is TGCGCCAGCAGCCAAGTTTTGAGCGCTTATGGCTACACCTTC. Protein product: CASSQVLSAYGYTF. This chain joins TRBV4-3 and TRBJ1-2, with D unresolved. The CDR3 has 14 residues. Germline CDR1 LGHNA, CDR2 YSLEER. V was trimmed by 1 base and J by 5 bases, leaving 11 bases between them.

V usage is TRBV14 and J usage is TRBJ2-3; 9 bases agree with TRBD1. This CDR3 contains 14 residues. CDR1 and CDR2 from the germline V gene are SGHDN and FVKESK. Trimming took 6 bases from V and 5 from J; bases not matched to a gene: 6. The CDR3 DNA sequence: TGTGCCAGCAGAATGACAGGGGGGAGAGATACGCAGTATTTT. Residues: CASRMTGGRDTQYF.

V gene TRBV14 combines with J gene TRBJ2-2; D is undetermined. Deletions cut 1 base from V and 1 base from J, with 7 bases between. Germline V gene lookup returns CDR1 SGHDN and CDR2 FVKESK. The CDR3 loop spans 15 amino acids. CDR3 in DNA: TGTGCCAGCAGCCAAGCGAGATTGAACACCGGGGAGCTGTTTTTT. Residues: CASSQARLNTGELFF.

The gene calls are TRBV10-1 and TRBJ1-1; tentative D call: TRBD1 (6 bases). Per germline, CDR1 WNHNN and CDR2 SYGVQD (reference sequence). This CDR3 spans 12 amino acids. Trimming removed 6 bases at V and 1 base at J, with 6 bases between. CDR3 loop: CASSRGNTEAFF. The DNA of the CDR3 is TGCGCCAGCAGCAGGGGGAACACTGAAGCTTTCTTT.

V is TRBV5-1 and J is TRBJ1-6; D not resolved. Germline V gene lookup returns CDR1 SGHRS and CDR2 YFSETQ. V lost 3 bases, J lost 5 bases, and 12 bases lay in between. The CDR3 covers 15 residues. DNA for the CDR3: TGCGCCAGCAGCTCGGAGAGAGGAGATAATTCACCCCTCCACTTT. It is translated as CASSSERGDNSPLHF.

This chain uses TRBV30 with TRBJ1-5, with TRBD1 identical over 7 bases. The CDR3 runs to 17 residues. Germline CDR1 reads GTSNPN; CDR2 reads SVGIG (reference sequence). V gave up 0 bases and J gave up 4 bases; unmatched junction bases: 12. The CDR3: CAWSVLRGGGGNQPQHF. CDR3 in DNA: TGTGCCTGGAGTGTACTAAGAGGGGGCGGAGGGAATCAGCCCCAGCATTTT.

This CDR3 reads CASTFGGAPSEQYF. The DNA of the CDR3 is TGCGCCAGCACCTTTGGAGGCGCTCCGAGCGAGCAGTACTTC. This chain uses TRBV5-1 with TRBJ2-7; D might be TRBD2 (5 bases). This CDR3 is built from 14 residues. The V gene's germline CDR1 is SGHRS and CDR2 YFSETQ. Trimming stripped 6 bases from V and 6 bases from J, with 19 bases between.

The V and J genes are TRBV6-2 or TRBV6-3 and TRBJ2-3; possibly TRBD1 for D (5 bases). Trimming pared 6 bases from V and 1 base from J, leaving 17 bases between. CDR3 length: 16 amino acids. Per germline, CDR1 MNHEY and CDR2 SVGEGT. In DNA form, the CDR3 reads TGTGCCAGCAGCCGTGGGTTAGGGGCGGGCACAGATACGCAGTATTTT. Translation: CASSRGLGAGTDTQYF.